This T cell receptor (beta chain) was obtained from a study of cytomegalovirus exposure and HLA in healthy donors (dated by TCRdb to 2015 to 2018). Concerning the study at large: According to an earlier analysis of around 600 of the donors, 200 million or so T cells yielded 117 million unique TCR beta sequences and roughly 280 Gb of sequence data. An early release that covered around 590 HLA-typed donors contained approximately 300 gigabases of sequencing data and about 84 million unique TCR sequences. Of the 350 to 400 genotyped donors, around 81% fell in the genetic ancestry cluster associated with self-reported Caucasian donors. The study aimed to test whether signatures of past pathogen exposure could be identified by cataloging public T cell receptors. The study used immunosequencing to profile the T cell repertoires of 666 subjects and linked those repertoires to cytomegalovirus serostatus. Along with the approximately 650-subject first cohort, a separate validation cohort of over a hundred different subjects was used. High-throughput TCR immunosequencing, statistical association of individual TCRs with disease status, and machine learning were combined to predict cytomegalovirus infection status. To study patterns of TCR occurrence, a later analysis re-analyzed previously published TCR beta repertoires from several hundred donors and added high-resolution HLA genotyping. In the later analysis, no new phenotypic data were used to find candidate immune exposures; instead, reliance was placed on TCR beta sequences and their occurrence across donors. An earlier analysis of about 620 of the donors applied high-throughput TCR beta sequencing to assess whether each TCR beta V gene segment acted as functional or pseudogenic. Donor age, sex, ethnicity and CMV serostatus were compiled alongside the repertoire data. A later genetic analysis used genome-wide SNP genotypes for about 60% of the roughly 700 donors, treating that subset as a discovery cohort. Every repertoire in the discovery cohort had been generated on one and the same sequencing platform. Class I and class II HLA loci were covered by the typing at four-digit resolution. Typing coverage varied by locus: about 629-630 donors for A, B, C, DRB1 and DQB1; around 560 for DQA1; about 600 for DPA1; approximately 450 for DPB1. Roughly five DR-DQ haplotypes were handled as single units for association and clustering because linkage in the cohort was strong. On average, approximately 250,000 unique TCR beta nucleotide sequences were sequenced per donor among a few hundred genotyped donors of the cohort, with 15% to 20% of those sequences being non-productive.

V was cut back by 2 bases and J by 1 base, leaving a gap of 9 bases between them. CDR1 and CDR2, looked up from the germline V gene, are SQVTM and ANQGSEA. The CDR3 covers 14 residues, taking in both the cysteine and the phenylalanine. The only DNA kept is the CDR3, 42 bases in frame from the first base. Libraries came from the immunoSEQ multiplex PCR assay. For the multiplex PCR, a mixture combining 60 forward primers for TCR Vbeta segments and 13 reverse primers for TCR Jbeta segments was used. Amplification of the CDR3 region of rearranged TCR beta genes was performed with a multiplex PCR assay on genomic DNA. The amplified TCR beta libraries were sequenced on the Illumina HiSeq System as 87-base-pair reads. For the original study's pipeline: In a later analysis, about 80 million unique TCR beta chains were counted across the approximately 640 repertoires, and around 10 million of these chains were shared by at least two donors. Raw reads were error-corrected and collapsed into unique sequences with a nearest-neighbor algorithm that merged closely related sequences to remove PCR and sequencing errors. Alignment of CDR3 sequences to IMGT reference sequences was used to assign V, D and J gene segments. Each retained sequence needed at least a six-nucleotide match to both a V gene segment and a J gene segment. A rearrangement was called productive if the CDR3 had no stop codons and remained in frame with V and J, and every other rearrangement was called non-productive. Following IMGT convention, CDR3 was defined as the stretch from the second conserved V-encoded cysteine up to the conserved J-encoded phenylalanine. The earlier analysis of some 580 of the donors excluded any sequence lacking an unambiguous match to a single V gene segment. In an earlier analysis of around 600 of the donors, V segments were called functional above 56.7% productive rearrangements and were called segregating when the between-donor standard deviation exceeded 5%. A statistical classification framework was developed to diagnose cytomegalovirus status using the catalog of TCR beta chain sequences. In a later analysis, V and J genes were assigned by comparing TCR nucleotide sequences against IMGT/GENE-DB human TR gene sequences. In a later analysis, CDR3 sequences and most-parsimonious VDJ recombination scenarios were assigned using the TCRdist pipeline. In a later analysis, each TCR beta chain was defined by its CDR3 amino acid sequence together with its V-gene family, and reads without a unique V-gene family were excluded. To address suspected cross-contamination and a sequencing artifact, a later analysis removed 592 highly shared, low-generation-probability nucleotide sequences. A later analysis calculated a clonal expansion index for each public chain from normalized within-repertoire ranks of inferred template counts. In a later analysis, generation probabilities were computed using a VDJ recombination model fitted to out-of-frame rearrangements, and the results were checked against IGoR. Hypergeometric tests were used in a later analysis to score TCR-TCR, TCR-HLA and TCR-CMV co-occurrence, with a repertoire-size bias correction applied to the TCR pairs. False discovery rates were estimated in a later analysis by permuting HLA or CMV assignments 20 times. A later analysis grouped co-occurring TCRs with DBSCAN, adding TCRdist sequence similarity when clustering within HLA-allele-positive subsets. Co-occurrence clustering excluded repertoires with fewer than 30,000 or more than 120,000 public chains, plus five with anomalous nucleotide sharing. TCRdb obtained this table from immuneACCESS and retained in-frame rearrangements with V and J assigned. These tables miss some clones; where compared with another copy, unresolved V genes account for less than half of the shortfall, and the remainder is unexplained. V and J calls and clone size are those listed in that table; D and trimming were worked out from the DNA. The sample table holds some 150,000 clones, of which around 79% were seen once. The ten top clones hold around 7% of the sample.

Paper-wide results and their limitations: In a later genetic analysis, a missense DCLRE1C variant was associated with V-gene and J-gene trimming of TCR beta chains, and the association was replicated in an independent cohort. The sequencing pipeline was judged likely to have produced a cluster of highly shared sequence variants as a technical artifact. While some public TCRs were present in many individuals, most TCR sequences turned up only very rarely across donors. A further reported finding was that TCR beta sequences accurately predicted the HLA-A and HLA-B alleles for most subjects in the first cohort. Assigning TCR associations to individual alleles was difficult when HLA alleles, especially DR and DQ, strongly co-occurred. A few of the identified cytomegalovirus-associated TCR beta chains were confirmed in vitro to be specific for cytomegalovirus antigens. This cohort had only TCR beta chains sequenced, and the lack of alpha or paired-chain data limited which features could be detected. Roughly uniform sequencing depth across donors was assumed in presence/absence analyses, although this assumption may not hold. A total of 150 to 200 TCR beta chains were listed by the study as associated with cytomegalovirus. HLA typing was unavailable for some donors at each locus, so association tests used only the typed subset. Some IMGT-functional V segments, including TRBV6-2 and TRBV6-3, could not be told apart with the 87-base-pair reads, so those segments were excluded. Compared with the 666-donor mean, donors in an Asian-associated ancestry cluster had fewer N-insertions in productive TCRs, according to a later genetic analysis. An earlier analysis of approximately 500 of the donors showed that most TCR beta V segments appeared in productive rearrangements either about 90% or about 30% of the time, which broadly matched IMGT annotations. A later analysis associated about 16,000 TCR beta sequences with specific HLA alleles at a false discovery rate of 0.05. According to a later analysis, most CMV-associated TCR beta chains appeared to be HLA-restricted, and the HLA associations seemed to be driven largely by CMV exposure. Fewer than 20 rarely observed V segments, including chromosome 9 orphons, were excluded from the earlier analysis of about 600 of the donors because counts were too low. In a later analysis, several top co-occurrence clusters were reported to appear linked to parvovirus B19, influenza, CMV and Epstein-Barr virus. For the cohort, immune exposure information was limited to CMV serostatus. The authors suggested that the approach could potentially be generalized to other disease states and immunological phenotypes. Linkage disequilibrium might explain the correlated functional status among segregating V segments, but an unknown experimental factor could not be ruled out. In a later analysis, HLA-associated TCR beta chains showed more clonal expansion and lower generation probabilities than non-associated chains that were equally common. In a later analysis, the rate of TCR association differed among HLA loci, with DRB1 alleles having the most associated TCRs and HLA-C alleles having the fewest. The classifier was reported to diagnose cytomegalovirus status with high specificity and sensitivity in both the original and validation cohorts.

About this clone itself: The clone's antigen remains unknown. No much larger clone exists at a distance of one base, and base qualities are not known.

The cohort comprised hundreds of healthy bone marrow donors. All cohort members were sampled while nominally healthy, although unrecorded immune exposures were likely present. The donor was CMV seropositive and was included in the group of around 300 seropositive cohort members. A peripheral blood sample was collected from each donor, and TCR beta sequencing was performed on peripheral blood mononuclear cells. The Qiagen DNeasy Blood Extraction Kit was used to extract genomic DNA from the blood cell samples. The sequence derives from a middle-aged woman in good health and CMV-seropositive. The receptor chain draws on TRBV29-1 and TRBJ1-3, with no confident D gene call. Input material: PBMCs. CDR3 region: CSVESRLSGNTIYF. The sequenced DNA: TGCAGCGTTGAATCGCGTTTGTCTGGAAACACCATATATTTT.